Listed below are T cell receptor beta chains from one sample, sequenced in a study of blood T cells in healthy people across ages. Each CDR3 protein is one row after TCRdb ran MiXCR on the 5' RACE reads. The sample shows some 1.1 million distinct CDR3 sequences, around two fifths of them seen only once. The sequenced sample was blood. The origin of the receptors is a man younger than 35 in good health. The CDR3 runs from the conserved cysteine through the conserved F or W. The order of the fields is V gene, J gene, D gene, clone size, CDR3 DNA, CDR3 protein. D genes are given only for firm matches. Size values are once, few and many counts, or a class for expanded clones, and some rows have none.

V: TRBV6-1; J: TRBJ2-5; D: .; size: .; DNA: TGTGCCAGCAACCCGACCCACGGAGTCGTGGATGAGCAGTACTTC; CDR3: CASNPTHGVVDEQYF
V: TRBV6-1; J: TRBJ1-4; D: TRBD1; size: .; DNA: TGTGCCAGCAGTACAGAGCGACAAGGGGGCGGGAGTAATGAAAAACTGTTTTTT; CDR3: CASSTERQGGGSNEKLFF
V: TRBV5-1; J: TRBJ2-7; D: .; size: .; DNA: TGCGCCAGCAGCTTGAGGGCAGGGGGGGAAGGCTACGAGCAGTACTTC; CDR3: CASSLRAGGEGYEQYF
V: TRBV4-2; J: TRBJ2-3; D: .; size: few; DNA: TGTGCCAGCAGCCCTGAAGAGGACTTGAGGACAGATACGCAGTATTTT; CDR3: CASSPEEDLRTDTQYF
V: TRBV20-1; J: TRBJ1-4; D: .; size: few; DNA: TGCAGTGCTAGATACCGGACAGCTGAAAAACTGTTTTTT; CDR3: CSARYRTAEKLFF
V: TRBV29-1; J: TRBJ1-4; D: .; size: .; DNA: TGCAGCGTTGCCTTCCTGGACAGCCTTAATGAAAAACTGTTTTTT; CDR3: CSVAFLDSLNEKLFF
V: TRBV4-3; J: TRBJ1-2; D: .; size: .; DNA: TGCGCCAGCAGCCAAGATGGGGTCAGGGAAGCTAACTATGGCTACACCTTC; CDR3: CASSQDGVREANYGYTF
V: TRBV7-8; J: TRBJ2-5; D: TRBD1; size: .; DNA: TGTGCCAGCAGCTTATGGACAGGGGGAGAGACCCAGTACTTC; CDR3: CASSLWTGGETQYF
V: TRBV28; J: TRBJ2-1; D: .; size: .; DNA: TGTGCCAGCAGTTTCCCGATCGGGGGAGGGGGGGTCCACAATGAGCAGTTCTTC; CDR3: CASSFPIGGGGVHNEQFF
V: TRBV6-1; J: TRBJ2-7; D: .; size: few; DNA: TGTGCCAGCAGTGAAGAGACACACGAGCAGTACTTC; CDR3: CASSEETHEQYF
V: TRBV4-1; J: TRBJ2-3; D: .; size: .; DNA: TGCGCCAGCAGCCAGCTTGAGGGGACCCCGCAGTATTTT; CDR3: CASSQLEGTPQYF
V: TRBV12-3/TRBV12-4; J: TRBJ2-3; D: .; size: .; DNA: TGTGCCAGCAATATTAACAGGGCTAGAGATACGCAGTATTTT; CDR3: CASNINRARDTQYF
V: TRBV6-5; J: TRBJ2-5; D: TRBD1; size: .; DNA: TGTGCCAGCAGTTACTCACAGGGGGCAGGAGAGACCCAGTACTTC; CDR3: CASSYSQGAGETQYF
V: TRBV6-2/TRBV6-3; J: TRBJ2-7; D: .; size: .; DNA: TGTGCCAGCAGTTACGCTCCGTCATACTACGAGCAGTACTTC; CDR3: CASSYAPSYYEQYF
V: TRBV10-3; J: TRBJ1-2; D: TRBD1; size: few; DNA: TGTGCCATCAGTGGAACGGGACAGGGTTCTGGCTACACCTTC; CDR3: CAISGTGQGSGYTF
V: TRBV20-1; J: TRBJ1-1; D: .; size: few; DNA: TGCAGTGCTCCCTTTTCCGGGAACACTGAAGCTTTCTTT; CDR3: CSAPFSGNTEAFF
V: TRBV29-1; J: TRBJ2-5; D: TRBD1; size: many; DNA: TGCAGCGTTGGGACAGGGGATGGAGAGACCCAGTACTTC; CDR3: CSVGTGDGETQYF
V: TRBV6-2/TRBV6-3; J: TRBJ1-2; D: .; size: few; DNA: TGTGCCAGCAGGGATGGGACGGGGCGTATCTATGGCTACACCTTC; CDR3: CASRDGTGRIYGYTF
V: TRBV20-1; J: TRBJ1-6; D: TRBD1; size: .; DNA: TGCAGTGCTGGAGGACAGGAGAATTCACCTCTCCACTTT; CDR3: CSAGGQENSPLHF
V: TRBV12-3/TRBV12-4; J: TRBJ2-5; D: .; size: .; DNA: TGTGCCAGCAGTTTAGGCTGGCTAGGGCTCAATGAGCAGTACTTC; CDR3: CASSLGWLGLNEQYF
V: TRBV3-1; J: TRBJ2-1; D: .; size: .; DNA: TGTGCCAGCAGCCAAGAGTTAGCGGCTAACAATGAGCAGTTCTTC; CDR3: CASSQELAANNEQFF
V: TRBV18; J: TRBJ2-7; D: .; size: few; DNA: TGTGCCAGCTCACCAACCGTGGAGACGGACGAGCAGTACTTC; CDR3: CASSPTVETDEQYF
V: TRBV14; J: TRBJ2-5; D: .; size: .; DNA: TGTGCCAGCAGCCACGACCCAGGGGAGACCCAGTACTTC; CDR3: CASSHDPGETQYF
V: TRBV12-3/TRBV12-4; J: TRBJ1-2; D: TRBD1; size: many; DNA: TGTGCCAGCAGTTTAGCGGGGACAGCGAACTATGGCTACACCTTC; CDR3: CASSLAGTANYGYTF
V: TRBV10-3; J: TRBJ1-6; D: .; size: many; DNA: TGTGCCATCAGTGACAGTAGAAAGGGACGGTTCAATTCACCCCTCCACTTT; CDR3: CAISDSRKGRFNSPLHF
V: TRBV20-1; J: TRBJ2-5; D: TRBD1; size: many; DNA: TGCAGTGCTAGAGCGGGACAGACACAAGAGACCCAGTACTTC; CDR3: CSARAGQTQETQYF
V: TRBV28; J: TRBJ2-3; D: .; size: .; DNA: TGTGCCAGCAGTCTAAGGGAAGGTACGCAGTATTTT; CDR3: CASSLREGTQYF
V: TRBV14; J: TRBJ2-1; D: TRBD2; size: few; DNA: TGTGCCAGCAGGGATAGCGGGGGGCTTTACAATGAGCAGTTCTTC; CDR3: CASRDSGGLYNEQFF
V: TRBV4-1; J: TRBJ2-7; D: .; size: .; DNA: TGCGCCAGCAGCCAAGTTAGTGGCTTTTACAATGAGCAGTACTTC; CDR3: CASSQVSGFYNEQYF
V: TRBV5-1; J: TRBJ2-1; D: .; size: .; DNA: TGCGCCAGCAGCCCCGAAAGCTCCTACAATGAGCAGTTCTTC; CDR3: CASSPESSYNEQFF
V: TRBV4-3; J: TRBJ1-6; D: .; size: .; DNA: TGCGCCAGCAGCCAAGATCCTAGAGTCAGGGGTAATTCACCCCTCCACTTT; CDR3: CASSQDPRVRGNSPLHF
V: TRBV5-6; J: TRBJ2-7; D: TRBD1; size: .; DNA: TGTGCCAGCAGCTTGCGGGGACAGAACTACGAGCAGTACTTC; CDR3: CASSLRGQNYEQYF
V: TRBV7-9; J: TRBJ1-1; D: .; size: .; DNA: TGTGCCAGCAGCTTAAATCCTCCTGAAGCTTTCTTT; CDR3: CASSLNPPEAFF
V: TRBV4-3; J: TRBJ1-1; D: .; size: .; DNA: TGCGCCAGCAGCCAAGATGCGCTGCCTAACACTGAAGCTTTCTTT; CDR3: CASSQDALPNTEAFF
V: TRBV7-2; J: TRBJ2-5; D: .; size: .; DNA: TGTGCCAGCAGCCCCCTCTCCACCCAAGAGACCCAGTACTTC; CDR3: CASSPLSTQETQYF
V: TRBV7-3; J: TRBJ2-1; D: .; size: .; DNA: TGTGCCAGCAGCGTAACGTACAACGACAATGAGCAGTTCTTC; CDR3: CASSVTYNDNEQFF
V: TRBV24-1; J: TRBJ2-2; D: .; size: once; DNA: TGTGCCACCAGTGATTCCGGGACAAACACCGGGGAGCTGTTTTTT; CDR3: CATSDSGTNTGELFF
V: TRBV12-3/TRBV12-4; J: TRBJ1-3; D: .; size: .; DNA: TGTGCCAACTCGGGCGAAAGCGACTCTGGAAACACCATATATTTT; CDR3: CANSGESDSGNTIYF
V: TRBV5-1; J: TRBJ2-2; D: TRBD1; size: .; DNA: TGTGCCAGCAGCTTAAGACAGGGAGCCACCGGGGAGCTGTTTTTT; CDR3: CASSLRQGATGELFF
V: TRBV9; J: TRBJ2-3; D: TRBD2; size: .; DNA: TGTGCCAGCAGCGTAGGGGGGACTAGCGGGGGGGCAAGGGATACGCAGTATTTT; CDR3: CASSVGGTSGGARDTQYF
V: TRBV29-1; J: TRBJ1-5; D: .; size: .; DNA: TGCAGCGTTCGACGGGAAAATCAGCCCCAGCATTTT; CDR3: CSVRRENQPQHF
V: TRBV7-2; J: TRBJ2-2; D: TRBD2; size: .; DNA: TGTGCCAGCAGCTTAGTTGCGGGGGACCCTACCGGGGAGCTGTTTTTT; CDR3: CASSLVAGDPTGELFF
V: TRBV28; J: TRBJ1-1; D: .; size: .; DNA: TGTGCCAGCAGTGTTCCGGACAGGAACACTGAAGCTTTCTTT; CDR3: CASSVPDRNTEAFF
V: TRBV20-1; J: TRBJ2-3; D: TRBD2; size: many; DNA: TGCAGTGCTACAACCGGGACTAGTACAGATACGCAGTATTTT; CDR3: CSATTGTSTDTQYF
V: TRBV7-9; J: TRBJ2-5; D: TRBD2; size: few; DNA: TGTGCCAGCAGCTCCCGGACTAGCGGGGGGGCAAGCCAAGAGACCCAGTACTTC; CDR3: CASSSRTSGGASQETQYF
V: TRBV12-3/TRBV12-4; J: TRBJ2-2; D: .; size: many; DNA: TGTGCCAGCAGTTTTTTAGCCGGGGAGCTGTTTTTT; CDR3: CASSFLAGELFF
V: TRBV5-5; J: TRBJ2-1; D: .; size: few; DNA: TGTGCCAGCAGTCGCGGGGACAGATCTAACAATGAGCAGTTCTTC; CDR3: CASSRGDRSNNEQFF
V: TRBV10-3; J: TRBJ2-1; D: .; size: few; DNA: TGTGCCATCAGTGATGGGCAGTTGAATGAGCAGTTCTTC; CDR3: CAISDGQLNEQFF
V: TRBV20-1; J: TRBJ1-1; D: .; size: few; DNA: TGCAGTGCTAGAGCCCCCCGACCTCCCAAAGCTTTCTTT; CDR3: CSARAPRPPKAFF
V: TRBV7-6; J: TRBJ1-2; D: .; size: few; DNA: TGTGCCAGCAGCTTAGGCTTTGAGGGGGACGGTTCTGGCTACACCTTC; CDR3: CASSLGFEGDGSGYTF
V: TRBV5-1; J: TRBJ2-7; D: .; size: .; DNA: TGCGCCAGCAGCTTGACAGGCCCTTTGGAGCAGTACTTC; CDR3: CASSLTGPLEQYF
V: TRBV11-1; J: TRBJ2-1; D: .; size: few; DNA: TGTGCCAGCAGCAACGGGGCTCCTAATGAGCAGTTCTTC; CDR3: CASSNGAPNEQFF
V: TRBV20-1; J: TRBJ2-3; D: TRBD2; size: many; DNA: TGCAGTGCTAGCCGCGGGGGTCGCACAGATACGCAGTATTTT; CDR3: CSASRGGRTDTQYF
V: TRBV20-1; J: TRBJ1-1; D: .; size: .; DNA: TGCAGTGCTAGAGACCCCCAGGGGTCCACGGAAGCTTTCTTT; CDR3: CSARDPQGSTEAFF
V: TRBV12-3/TRBV12-4; J: TRBJ2-7; D: .; size: few; DNA: TGTGCCAGCAGTCGTACCGGGACCCCCCAAGCGGAGCAGTACTTC; CDR3: CASSRTGTPQAEQYF
V: TRBV5-8; J: TRBJ2-3; D: .; size: .; DNA: TGTGCCAGCAGCTTGGACCGGCTTGGGGGCACAGATACGCAGTATTTT; CDR3: CASSLDRLGGTDTQYF
V: TRBV7-2; J: TRBJ1-1; D: .; size: few; DNA: TGTGCCAGCAGCTCCCCCTGGGACCAACGGGTAAACACTGAAGCTTTCTTT; CDR3: CASSSPWDQRVNTEAFF
V: TRBV20-1; J: TRBJ2-7; D: TRBD1; size: .; DNA: TGCAGTGCCCGCGGGACAGGGAAGGACTACGAGCAGTACTTC; CDR3: CSARGTGKDYEQYF
V: TRBV20-1; J: TRBJ2-7; D: TRBD1; size: many; DNA: TGCAGTGCTAAGGGACAGGGAACCTACGAGCAGTACTTC; CDR3: CSAKGQGTYEQYF